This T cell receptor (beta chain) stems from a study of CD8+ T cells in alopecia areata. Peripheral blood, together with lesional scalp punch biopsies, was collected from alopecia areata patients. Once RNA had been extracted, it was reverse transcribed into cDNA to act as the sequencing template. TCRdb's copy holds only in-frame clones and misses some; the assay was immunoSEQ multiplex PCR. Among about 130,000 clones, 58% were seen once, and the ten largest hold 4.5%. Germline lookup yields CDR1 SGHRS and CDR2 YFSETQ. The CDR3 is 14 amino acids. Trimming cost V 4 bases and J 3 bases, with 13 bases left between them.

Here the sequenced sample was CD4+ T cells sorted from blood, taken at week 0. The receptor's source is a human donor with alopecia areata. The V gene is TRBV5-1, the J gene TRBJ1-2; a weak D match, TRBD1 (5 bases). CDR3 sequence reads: CASSRAGGDYGYTF. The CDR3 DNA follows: TGCGCCAGCAGCAGAGCCGGAGGGGACTATGGCTACACCTTC.